This TCR beta chain was captured by sequencing in a study of CXCR3-negative and CXCR3-positive naive CD8 T cells. The overall study: TRB reads totalled about 150 million, about 1.5 +/- 0.3 million per library. Study conclusions and caveats: The study found comparably high diversity in both naive subsets and much lower diversity in memory CD8+ cells. CXCR3-negative naive cells had less hydrophobic TRB CDR3s than did CXCR3-positive naive cells.

Worth noting for this clonotype: What it binds is not known.

This CDR3 has 11 residues. Germline V gene sequence: CDR1 LNHDA, CDR2 SQIVND (reference sequence). Naive CD8+ T cells displayed a CD45RO-CCR7+CD27+CD95- phenotype. The authors made the TRB cDNA libraries by 5' RACE using UMI labels. TCRdb reprocessed the 5' RACE reads and reports one entry per CDR3 protein, with no DNA. This sample's clone table lists some 140,000 distinct CDR3 sequences. This TCR was sampled from a human donor in good health. Some clones in this sample may be carry-over from other donors' samples. The sequenced sample was naive CXCR3+ CD8+ T cells from blood. Subset of the sample: CD45RO-CCR7+CD27+CD95- naive CD8+ T cells expressing CXCR3 (TNR3+). J is TRBJ2-1 and V is TRBV19; TCRdb gives TRBD2 as the D gene, but with no DNA this cannot be confirmed. CDR3 sequence reads: CASGRSNEQFF. Supplemented by reference TRBV19 and TRBJ2-1, the full variable domain reads DGGITQSPKYLFRKEGQNVTLSCEQNLNHDAMYWYRQDPGQGLRLIYYSQIVNDFQKGDIAEGYSVSREKKESFPLTVTSAQKNPTAFYLCASGRSNEQFFGPGTRLTVL.